Sequencing of this T cell receptor (beta chain) was carried out in a study of blood T cell repertoires in COVID-19. Turning to the study itself: The United States, Italy and Spain supplied acute and convalescent COVID-19 samples.

Germline CDR1 is WSHSY and CDR2 is SAAADI. This CDR3 has 15 residues. With V trimmed by 2 bases and J by 3 bases, 3 bases remained unmatched. Using immunoSEQ multiplex PCR, the repertoire was profiled, and TCRdb retains in-frame clones only, with some absent. The sample shows about 330,000 clones, around 90% of them seen only once. Living in about two dozen US areas, the participants were between 18 and 89 years of age. Participants' reported clinical history set cohort assignment. The recovered donors of Cohort 3 showed two negative PCRs, clearance, or symptom resolution. This receptor was identified in a young man who had recovered from COVID-19. Sequenced material: PBMCs or T cells enriched from blood (not recorded which). This sequence joins TRBV10-2 and TRBJ2-1; 8 bases are a match to TRBD2. The DNA of the CDR3 is TGCGCCAGCAGTGAGAGCGGGAGTTACTACAATGAGCAGTTCTTC. Residues: CASSESGSYYNEQFF.